The 20 T cell receptor beta chains below were found in one sample sequenced in a study of blood T cell repertoires in COVID-19. TCRdb keeps only in-frame clones here, not all; method: immunoSEQ multiplex PCR. The sample contains roughly 35,000 clones, about 87% of which appear only once. Sequenced material: peripheral blood. Every receptor here comes from a human donor in a cohort sampled during active COVID-19.

The genes are TRBV9 and TRBJ1-3; unclear D gene. The V gene lost 0 bases and the J gene lost 0 bases, with 7 bases spanning the gap. Looked up from germline, CDR1 is SGDLS and CDR2 is YYNGEE. This CDR3 has 15 residues. The CDR3 bases are TGTGCCAGCAGCGTAGGGGGAGACTCTGGAAACACCATATATTTT. Residues: CASSVGGDSGNTIYF.

The chain recombines TRBV24-1 with TRBJ2-3, with 10 bases that match TRBD1. V was pared by 4 bases and J by 1 base, with 7 bases of the junction left unmatched. CDR1 is KGHDR, CDR2 SFDVKD, per germline. CDR3 length equals 17 residues. CDR3 sequence reads: CATSEPTGTGGTDTQYF. In nucleotides, the CDR3 is TGTGCCACCAGTGAGCCTACCGGGACAGGGGGCACAGATACGCAGTATTTT.

V usage is TRBV2 and J usage is TRBJ2-1; D is possibly TRBD1 (5 bases). This CDR3 spans 13 amino acids. V lost 7 bases and J 5 bases, leaving 12 bases between the germline ends. Germline assignment: CDR1 SNHLY and CDR2 FYNNEI. The CDR3 nucleotides read TGTGCCAGCAATGGTAACAGGAACAATGAGCAGTTCTTC. This sequence encodes CASNGNRNNEQFF.

The V gene is TRBV11-1, the J gene TRBJ2-7, with TRBD1 identical over 9 bases. The germline V gene has CDR1 SGHAT and CDR2 FQDESV (reference sequence). The trim removed 0 bases at V and 4 bases at J, leaving 1 base unmatched. CDR3 length: 14 amino acids. For the CDR3, the DNA is TGTGCCAGCAGCTTAGCACAGGGGGCATACGAGCAGTACTTC. Translating it yields CASSLAQGAYEQYF.

This clone was seen a handful of times. The genes are TRBV6-6 and TRBJ2-1; no firm D call. From germline, CDR1 is MNHNY and CDR2 SVGAGI (reference sequence). Trimming removed 5 bases at V and 3 bases at J, with 5 bases between. This CDR3 is 12 amino acids long. The CDR3 DNA follows: TGTGCCAGCAGTACGAGCTACAATGAGCAGTTCTTC. This translates into CASSTSYNEQFF.

The rearrangement joins TRBV29-1 to TRBJ1-2; D is possibly TRBD1 (6 bases). The CDR3 length is 13 residues. Germline loops: CDR1 SQVTM, CDR2 ANQGSEA. Trimming took off 4 bases at V and 4 bases at J, with 13 bases between the two ends. Written as DNA, the CDR3 is TGCAGCGTTGTGTGGGGGCAGAGCTATGGCTACACCTTC. Its protein product is CSVVWGQSYGYTF.

J is TRBJ1-2 and V is TRBV3-1 (or the pseudogene TRBV3-2), with D possibly being TRBD1 (6 bases). With 0 bases removed from V and 5 bases from J, the gap between germline ends came to 16 bases. CDR3 length: 16 amino acids. Germline V CDR1 and CDR2: LGHDT, YNNKEL (reference sequence). The CDR3 is CASSQETLGRGYGYTF. In DNA form, the CDR3 reads TGTGCCAGCAGCCAAGAGACGTTGGGCAGGGGATATGGCTACACCTTC.

The V and J genes are TRBV28 and TRBJ1-2; TRBD1 agrees at 8 bases. CDR1 is MDHEN, CDR2 SYDVKM, per germline. The CDR3 covers 15 residues. Trimming removed 3 bases from V and 8 bases from J; junction bases left unmatched: 11. The CDR3: CASSLASQGAKGYTF. For the CDR3, the DNA is TGTGCCAGCAGTTTGGCGTCTCAGGGGGCGAAAGGCTACACCTTC.

This chain connects TRBV7-2 to TRBJ1-4, with D possibly matching TRBD1 (6 bases). The CDR3 loop spans 16 amino acids. V was shortened by 1 base and J by 10 bases, with 19 bases between the two germline ends. Germline CDR1 reads SGHTA; CDR2 reads FQGNSA. This CDR3 reads CASSLERAGDIGKLFF. The DNA of the CDR3 is TGTGCCAGCAGCTTAGAACGGGCAGGGGACATTGGAAAACTGTTTTTT.

The J gene is TRBJ1-4, the V gene TRBV20-1, with a possible D match to TRBD1 (6 bases). Trimming removed 3 bases from V and 5 bases from J, with 16 bases in between. The germline V gene encodes CDR1 DFQATT and CDR2 SNEGSKA (reference sequence). The CDR3 is made up of 15 amino acids. The CDR3 coding sequence is TGCAGTGCTAGTACAGGGATAAACGGGAATGAAAAACTGTTTTTT. Translation gives CSASTGINGNEKLFF.

The V call is TRBV28, the J call TRBJ2-1; TRBD2 might be the D (5 bases). The V gene's germline CDR1 is MDHEN and CDR2 SYDVKM. Trimming removed 8 bases at V and 5 bases at J, with 7 bases between. The CDR3 has 11 residues. The DNA for the CDR3 is TGTGCCAGCTCCGGGAACAATGAGCAGTTCTTC. This translates into CASSGNNEQFF.

The chain links TRBV7-2 to TRBJ2-1; 15 bases map to TRBD2. The CDR3 extends over 15 amino acids. V lost 5 bases and J lost 8; bases outside the gene matches: 4. Germline assignment: CDR1 SGHTA and CDR2 FQGNSA. CDR3 region: CASSKGTSGGYEQFF. The CDR3, as DNA: TGTGCCAGCAGCAAAGGGACTAGCGGGGGGTATGAGCAGTTCTTC.

V and J are TRBV11-2 and TRBJ2-2; maybe TRBD1 (6 bases). The CDR3 has 15 amino acids. V was clipped by 3 bases and J by 1 base, with 9 bases between them. Germline-derived CDR1 and CDR2 are SGHAT and FQNNGV. CDR3 sequence: CASSFRTENTGELFF. The CDR3 DNA reads as TGTGCCAGCAGCTTCAGGACAGAGAACACCGGGGAGCTGTTTTTT. Filled out from reference TRBV11-2 and TRBJ2-2, the complete variable domain reads EAGVAQSPRYKIIEKRQSVAFWCNPISGHATLYWYQQILGQGPKLLIQFQNNGVVDDSQLPKDRFSAERLKGVDSTLKIQPAKLEDSAVYLCASSFRTENTGELFFGEGSRLTVL.

The CDR3 DNA follows: TGTGCCAGCAGGCAAAGTGAAAGGGGTTGGGAAAAACTGTTTTTT. Encoded protein: CASRQSERGWEKLFF. The chain carries TRBV3-1 (or the pseudogene TRBV3-2) and TRBJ1-4, with D possibly matching TRBD1 (5 bases). V was shortened by 6 bases and J by 8 bases, with 19 bases between the two germline ends. The CDR3 totals 15 residues. Germline-derived CDR1 and CDR2 are LGHDT and YNNKEL (reference sequence).

V is TRBV29-1 and J is TRBJ2-1; TRBD2 agrees at 14 bases. This CDR3 is built from 15 residues. The ends lost 6 bases at V and 3 bases at J; junction bases unmatched: 4. Germline values: CDR1 SQVTM, CDR2 ANQGSEA. CDR3 coding DNA: TGCAGCGTGGGACTAGCGGGGGCCTTCTACAATGAGCAGTTCTTC. This gives the protein CSVGLAGAFYNEQFF.

CDR3 bases: TGTGCCAGCACGGGACAGGCCCAGGGGCCCCAGCATTTT. Translated, it gives CASTGQAQGPQHF. The chain carries TRBV2 and TRBJ1-5; TRBD1 matches 8 bases. Germline loops: CDR1 SNHLY, CDR2 FYNNEI. V gave up 7 bases and J gave up 9 bases; unmatched junction bases: 8. This CDR3 comprises 13 residues.

The table lists this clone with a few counts. V is TRBV7-9 and J is TRBJ1-4; possibly TRBD1 for D (6 bases). Germline loops: CDR1 SEHNR, CDR2 FQNEAQ (reference sequence). The CDR3 totals 13 residues. V was clipped by 3 bases and J by 8 bases, with 10 bases between them. This CDR3 is CASSFGGREKLFF. The CDR3 bases are TGTGCCAGCAGCTTTGGGGGCCGGGAAAAACTGTTTTTT.

The V call is TRBV28, the J call TRBJ1-2; TRBD1 is a possible D gene (5 bases). V was pared by 7 bases and J by 2 bases, with 8 bases between. Germline CDR1 reads MDHEN; CDR2 reads SYDVKM. CDR3 size: 12 residues. The CDR3 is CASNRQNYGYTF. In DNA form, the CDR3 reads TGTGCCAGCAATCGACAGAACTATGGCTACACCTTC.

The genes are TRBV3-1 (or the pseudogene TRBV3-2) and TRBJ2-7, with 8 bases aligning to TRBD2. V shed 1 base, J shed 3 bases, and the junction held 8 bases outside the gene matches. The germline V gene encodes CDR1 LGHDT and CDR2 YNNKEL (reference sequence). The CDR3 is 16 residues long. The CDR3 region is CASSQVQERGNYEQYF. The CDR3 DNA follows: TGTGCCAGCAGCCAAGTGCAAGAGCGGGGGAACTACGAGCAGTACTTC.

This clone was counted once. The V and J genes are TRBV2 and TRBJ1-6, with D hard to call. In germline, CDR1 is SNHLY, CDR2 FYNNEI. The CDR3 spans 14 residues. V lost 4 bases and J lost 5, with 9 bases in between. For the CDR3, the DNA is TGTGCCAGCAGTGGGGCAGAGAATAATTCACCCCTCCACTTT. Its translation: CASSGAENNSPLHF. Based on the CDR3 plus reference TRBV2 and TRBJ1-6, the full variable domain is EPEVTQTPSHQVTQMGQEVILRCVPISNHLYFYWYRQILGQKVEFLVSFYNNEISEKSEIFDDQFSVERPDGSNFTLKIRSTKLEDSAMYFCASSGAENNSPLHFGNGTRLTVT.